This passage covers 17 T cell receptor beta chains from one sample sequenced in a study of blood T cell repertoires in COVID-19 (dated by TCRdb to 2020 to 2022). The library was made by the immunoSEQ multiplex PCR assay. In its TCRdb copy, this immuneACCESS table keeps in-frame sequences only and misses some clones. Where compared with another copy, unresolved V genes explain less than half of these, and the others have no known cause. The sample includes roughly 280,000 clones, with 75% to 90% observed a single time. The ten largest account for 4.1% of the sample. The sample consisted of PBMCs or T cells enriched from blood (not recorded which). The receptors were gathered from a woman aged 25 to 39 with acute COVID-19.

The rearrangement links TRBV3-1 (or the pseudogene TRBV3-2) to TRBJ2-3; TRBD1 is a possible D gene (6 bases). Trimming took 5 bases from V and 0 from J, leaving 18 bases between them. The germline V gene has CDR1 LGHDT and CDR2 YNNKEL (reference sequence). This CDR3 region has 17 residues. CDR3 DNA: TGTGCCAGCAGCGCTCAAATACAGGGCGCTAGCACAGATACGCAGTATTTT. The encoded protein is CASSAQIQGASTDTQYF.

The chain carries TRBV28 and TRBJ2-1; 14 bases match TRBD2. The CDR3 spans 15 residues. After removal of 5 bases from V and 8 bases from J, the junction contained 5 bases not matched to a gene. Germline V gene lookup returns CDR1 MDHEN and CDR2 SYDVKM. The CDR3 DNA reads TGTGCCAGCAGTCCTTGGGGACTAGCGGGAGATGAGCAGTTCTTC. Its protein product is CASSPWGLAGDEQFF.

This clone was picked up one time. The J gene is TRBJ2-3, the V gene TRBV14; tentative D call: TRBD2 (6 bases). The CDR3 loop spans 16 amino acids. Trimming removed 1 base at V and 1 base at J, with 12 bases between. Per germline, CDR1 SGHDN and CDR2 FVKESK. CDR3 in DNA: TGTGCCAGCAGCCAAGTACCGGGAGCGGGCACAGATACGCAGTATTTT. Its translation: CASSQVPGAGTDTQYF. Full variable domain (missing parts from reference TRBV14 and TRBJ2-3): EAGVTQFPSHSVIEKGQTVTLRCDPISGHDNLYWYRRVMGKEIKFLLHFVKESKQDESGMPNNRFLAERTGGTYSTLKVQPAELEDSGVYFCASSQVPGAGTDTQYFGPGTRLTVL.

This chain joins TRBV3-1 (or the pseudogene TRBV3-2) and TRBJ2-1, with no clear D. Germline V lookup: CDR1 LGHDT, CDR2 YNNKEL (reference sequence). The CDR3 runs to 14 residues. V lost 2 bases and J lost 7, with 12 bases in between. This CDR3 reads CASSQLSAQNEQFF. DNA for the CDR3: TGTGCCAGCAGCCAATTGAGCGCTCAGAATGAGCAGTTCTTC.

The chain recombines TRBV30 with TRBJ1-5, with 8 bases aligning to TRBD1. The V segment lost 3 bases and the J segment 6 bases; nucleotides outside the gene matches: 4. The CDR3 has 13 residues. Germline V gene lookup returns CDR1 GTSNPN and CDR2 SVGIG (reference sequence). This chain's CDR3 is CAWSWGTGQPQHF. As DNA, the CDR3 is TGTGCCTGGAGCTGGGGGACAGGTCAGCCCCAGCATTTT. The full variable domain, its missing parts supplied by reference TRBV30 and TRBJ1-5, is SQTIHQWPATLVQPVGSPLSLECTVEGTSNPNLYWYRQAAGRGLQLLFYSVGIGQISSEVPQNLSASRPQDRQFILSSKKLLLSDSGFYLCAWSWGTGQPQHFGDGTRLSIL.

J is TRBJ2-3 and V is TRBV7-8, with TRBD2 matching over 14 bases. The CDR3 runs to 18 residues. V was clipped by 5 bases and J by 6 bases; unmatched bases: 13. Looked up from germline, CDR1 is SGHVS and CDR2 is FQNEAQ. The DNA for the CDR3 is TGTGCCAGCAGCCGAGGGTCCGGGACTAGCGGGAGTGAGGATACGCAGTATTTT. Translation gives CASSRGSGTSGSEDTQYF.

The chain recombines TRBV21-1 with TRBJ1-1; TRBD1, the D gene given by the table, was not confirmed from the DNA. TRBV21-1 is labeled a pseudogene. The CDR3 is 10 amino acids. CDR3 sequence reads: CATQTGEAFF. Here the CDR3 DNA reads TGTGCCACCCAGACAGGTGAAGCTTTCTTT.

The chain carries TRBV5-1 and TRBJ2-3; D unclear. The CDR3 contains 15 residues. V lost 0 bases, J lost 2 bases, and 10 bases lay in between. CDR1 and CDR2 (germline): SGHRS, YFSETQ. The CDR3 protein is CASSLDRHDTDTQYF. The DNA for the CDR3 is TGCGCCAGCAGCTTGGATAGACATGACACAGATACGCAGTATTTT.

The J gene is TRBJ1-5, the V gene TRBV30; the D gene is possibly TRBD1 (5 bases). V shed 2 bases and J shed 7 bases, with 15 bases lying between them. This CDR3 has 14 residues. CDR1 and CDR2 (germline): GTSNPN, SVGIG (reference sequence). The DNA for the CDR3 is TGTGCCTGGAGTACTCAGGGTCTAGGGCAGCCCCAGCATTTT. It codes for CAWSTQGLGQPQHF.

This chain uses TRBV7-9 with TRBJ1-1, with D possibly being TRBD1 (5 bases). This CDR3 comprises 15 residues. Between the trimmed V and J ends, which lost 6 bases and 2 bases, there was a span of 16 bases. Germline assignment: CDR1 SEHNR and CDR2 FQNEAQ (reference sequence). CDR3 DNA sequence: TGTGCCAGCAGTCTAAACGGGGGAACAAACACTGAAGCTTTCTTT. Amino acids: CASSLNGGTNTEAFF.

This sequence joins TRBV16 and TRBJ2-3; D is unresolved. Germline assignment: CDR1 KGHSY and CDR2 FQNENV. CDR3 size: 11 residues. The V end lost 4 bases, the J end lost 5 bases, and 4 bases lay between the germline ends. The CDR3 here is CASSRRDTQYF. The CDR3 DNA sequence: TGTGCCAGCAGCCGTAGAGATACGCAGTATTTT.

J is TRBJ2-1 and V is TRBV4-1; 11 bases are a match to TRBD2. This CDR3 region has 15 residues. Germline CDR1 MGHRA, CDR2 YSYEKL. The trim removed 4 bases at V and 8 bases at J, leaving 7 bases unmatched. The CDR3 sequence is CASSLDSGRAYEQFF. CDR3 DNA: TGCGCCAGCAGCCTAGATAGCGGGAGGGCCTATGAGCAGTTCTTC.

The V and J genes are TRBV5-1 and TRBJ2-3, with D perhaps TRBD1 (5 bases). Germline lookup yields CDR1 SGHRS and CDR2 YFSETQ. This CDR3 has 14 residues. V was trimmed by 1 base and J by 3 bases, leaving 9 bases between them. In nucleotides, the CDR3 is TGCGCCAGCAGCTTGCAGGGTACAACAGATACGCAGTATTTT. It specifies CASSLQGTTDTQYF.

V usage is TRBV14 and J usage is TRBJ2-7, with 10 bases lining up with TRBD2. CDR1 is SGHDN, CDR2 FVKESK, per germline. V shed 5 bases, J shed 0 bases, and the junction held 4 bases outside the gene matches. This CDR3 has 15 amino acids. CDR3 nucleotide sequence: TGTGCCAGCAGCTCCTCTAGCGGGAGCTCCTACGAGCAGTACTTC. Translated: CASSSSSGSSYEQYF.

V usage is TRBV18 and J usage is TRBJ1-4, with 9 positions matching TRBD1. V lost 3 bases to trimming and J lost 8 bases; unmatched junction nucleotides: 7. Germline lookup yields CDR1 KGHSH and CDR2 LQKENI. This CDR3 has 15 amino acids. The CDR3 DNA is TGTGCCAGCTCACCCTCACAGGGGGCTAGCGAAAAACTGTTTTTT. Translation: CASSPSQGASEKLFF. Combining the CDR3 with reference TRBV18 and TRBJ1-4 gives the whole variable domain NAGVMQNPRHLVRRRGQEARLRCSPMKGHSHVYWYRQLPEEGLKFMVYLQKENIIDESGMPKERFSAEFPKEGPSILRIQQVVRGDSAAYFCASSPSQGASEKLFFGSGTQLSVL.

The V gene is TRBV5-4, the J gene TRBJ1-4, with D unclear. The germline CDR1 and CDR2 sequences are SGHNT and YYREEE (reference sequence). This CDR3 is 13 amino acids long. Trimming pared 0 bases from V and 7 bases from J, leaving 7 bases between. CDR3 loop: CASSLAGSEKLFF. The CDR3 coding sequence is TGTGCCAGCAGCTTGGCCGGGAGTGAAAAACTGTTTTTT.

The chain links TRBV19 to TRBJ1-5, with D perhaps matching TRBD1 (6 bases). CDR1 LNHDA and CDR2 SQIVND come from the germline V gene (reference sequence). The CDR3 runs to 13 residues. Trimming shortened V by 5 bases and J by 6 bases, and 11 bases separated the two germline ends. In DNA form, the CDR3 reads TGTGCCAGTAGTTACAGGGAGGGTCAGCCCCAGCATTTT. Encoded protein: CASSYREGQPQHF.